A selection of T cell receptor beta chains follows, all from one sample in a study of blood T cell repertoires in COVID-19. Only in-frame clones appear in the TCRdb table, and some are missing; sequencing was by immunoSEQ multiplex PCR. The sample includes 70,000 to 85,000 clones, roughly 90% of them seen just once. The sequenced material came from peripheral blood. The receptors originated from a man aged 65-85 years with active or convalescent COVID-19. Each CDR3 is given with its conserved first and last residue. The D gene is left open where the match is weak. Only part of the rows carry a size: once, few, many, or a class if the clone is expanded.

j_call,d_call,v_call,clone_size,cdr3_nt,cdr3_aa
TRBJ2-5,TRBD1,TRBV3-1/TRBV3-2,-,TGTGCCAGCAGCCAGGGGCCGGGACAGAAAGAGACCCAGTACTTC,CASSQGPGQKETQYF
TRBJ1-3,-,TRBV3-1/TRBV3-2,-,TGTGCCAGCAGTCCCGGGAGCAGCTCTGGAAACACCATATATTTT,CASSPGSSSGNTIYF
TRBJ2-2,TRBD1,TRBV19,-,TGTGCCAGTAGGACAGGGGGCACCGGGGAGCTGTTTTTT,CASRTGGTGELFF
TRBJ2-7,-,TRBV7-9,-,TGTGCCAGCAGCTTCGACAGCTACGAGCAGTACTTC,CASSFDSYEQYF
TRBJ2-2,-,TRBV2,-,TGTGCCAGCAGTGTAGGTGGCCTAGTAAGTGGCGGGGAGCTGTTTTTT,CASSVGGLVSGGELFF
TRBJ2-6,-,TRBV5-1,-,TGCGCCAGCAGCTTGGCAGGGCCCGGGGCCAACGTCCTGACTTTC,CASSLAGPGANVLTF
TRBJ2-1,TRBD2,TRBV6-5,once,TGTGCCAGCAGGCTCTCTAGCGGGACTGGGGATGAGCAGTTCTTC,CASRLSSGTGDEQFF
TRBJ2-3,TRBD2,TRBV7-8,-,TGTGCCAGCAGCCACGGACTAGCGGGGGGCACAGATACGCAGTATTTT,CASSHGLAGGTDTQYF
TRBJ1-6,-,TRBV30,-,TGTGCCTGGGCTCCCGGGAAATGGGCTCGTGGTTCACCCCTCCACTTT,CAWAPGKWARGSPLHF
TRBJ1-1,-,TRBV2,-,TGTGCCAGCAGCCGGGAGAACACTGAAGCTTTCTTT,CASSRENTEAFF
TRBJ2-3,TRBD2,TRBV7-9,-,TGTGCCAGCAGGATCGGGACTAGCGGGACAGATACGCAGTATTTT,CASRIGTSGTDTQYF
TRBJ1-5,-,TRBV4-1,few,TGCGCCAGCAGCCAGGCCGCAGGTCAGCCCCAGCATTTT,CASSQAAGQPQHF
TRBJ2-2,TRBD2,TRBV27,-,TGTGCCAGCAGTTTAAGACTAGCGGGGGGCTACACCGGGGAGCTGTTTTTT,CASSLRLAGGYTGELFF
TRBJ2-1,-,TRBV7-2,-,TGTGCCAGCAGCTTAATCGATGAGCAGTTCTTC,CASSLIDEQFF
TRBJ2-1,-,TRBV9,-,TGTGCCAGCAGCGAGGGACCAGGCGGAGGGGAGTATAACAATGAGCAGTTCTTC,CASSEGPGGGEYNNEQFF
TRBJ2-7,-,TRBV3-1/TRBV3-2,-,TGTGCCAGTTCATTTCGGGGCGCCGGAGGGGCCGAGCAGTACTTC,CASSFRGAGGAEQYF
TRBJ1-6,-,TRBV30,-,TGTGCCTGGAGTGTAAGTTCCTTGAGCGGGGTGAATTCACCCCTCCACTTT,CAWSVSSLSGVNSPLHF
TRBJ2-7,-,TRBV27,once,TGTGCCAGCAGTTCCGGGGTCACCTACGAGCAGTACTTC,CASSSGVTYEQYF